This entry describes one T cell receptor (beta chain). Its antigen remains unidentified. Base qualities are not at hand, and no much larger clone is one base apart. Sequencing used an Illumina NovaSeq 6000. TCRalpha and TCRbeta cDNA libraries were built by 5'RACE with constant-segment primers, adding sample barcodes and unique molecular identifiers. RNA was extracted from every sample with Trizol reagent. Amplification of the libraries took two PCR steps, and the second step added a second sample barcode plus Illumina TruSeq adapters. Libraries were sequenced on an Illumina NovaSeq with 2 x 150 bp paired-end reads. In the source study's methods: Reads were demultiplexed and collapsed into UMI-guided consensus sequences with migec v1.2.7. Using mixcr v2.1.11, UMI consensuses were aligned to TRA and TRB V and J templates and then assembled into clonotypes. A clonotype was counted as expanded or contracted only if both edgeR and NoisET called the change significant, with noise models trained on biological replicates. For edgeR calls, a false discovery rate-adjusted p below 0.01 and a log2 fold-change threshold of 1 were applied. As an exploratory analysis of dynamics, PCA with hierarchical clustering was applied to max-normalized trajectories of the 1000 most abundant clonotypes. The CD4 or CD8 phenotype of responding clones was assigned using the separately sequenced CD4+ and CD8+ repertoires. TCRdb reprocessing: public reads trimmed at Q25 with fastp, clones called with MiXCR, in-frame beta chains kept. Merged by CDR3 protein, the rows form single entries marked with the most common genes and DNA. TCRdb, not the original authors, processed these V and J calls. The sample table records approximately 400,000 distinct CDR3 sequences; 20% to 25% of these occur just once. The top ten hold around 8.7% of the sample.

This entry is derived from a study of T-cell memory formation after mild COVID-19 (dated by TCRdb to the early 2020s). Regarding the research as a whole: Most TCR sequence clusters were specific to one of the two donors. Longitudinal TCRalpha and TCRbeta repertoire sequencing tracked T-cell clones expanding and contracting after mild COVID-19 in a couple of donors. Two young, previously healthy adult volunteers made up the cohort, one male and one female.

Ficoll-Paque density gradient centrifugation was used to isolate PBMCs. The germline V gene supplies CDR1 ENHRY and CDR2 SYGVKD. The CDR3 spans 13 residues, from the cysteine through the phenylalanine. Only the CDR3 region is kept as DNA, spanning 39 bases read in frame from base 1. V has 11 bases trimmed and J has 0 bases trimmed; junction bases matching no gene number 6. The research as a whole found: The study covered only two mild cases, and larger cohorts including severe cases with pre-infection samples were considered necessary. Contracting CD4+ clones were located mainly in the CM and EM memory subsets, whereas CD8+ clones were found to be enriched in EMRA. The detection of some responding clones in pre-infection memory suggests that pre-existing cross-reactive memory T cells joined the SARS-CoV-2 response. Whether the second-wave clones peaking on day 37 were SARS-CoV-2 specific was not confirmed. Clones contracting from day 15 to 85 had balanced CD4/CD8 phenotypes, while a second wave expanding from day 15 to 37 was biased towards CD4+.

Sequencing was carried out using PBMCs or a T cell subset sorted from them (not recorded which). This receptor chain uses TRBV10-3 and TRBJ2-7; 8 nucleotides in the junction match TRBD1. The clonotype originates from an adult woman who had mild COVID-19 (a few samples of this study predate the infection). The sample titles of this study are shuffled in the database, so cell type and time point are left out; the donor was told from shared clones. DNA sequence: TGTGCCGCCAAGACAGGGGCCTCCTACGAGCAGTACTTC. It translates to CAAKTGASYEQYF.